These 22 T cell receptor beta chains share one sample of origin, sequenced in a study of OX40 agonist ivuxolimab in advanced cancers. Data came from immunoSEQ multiplex PCR; TCRdb stores just in-frame clones and leaves some out. The sample lists some 17,000 clones; about 87% were seen once. Source: CD4+ or CD8+ T cells sorted from blood, taken in a trial of the OX40 agonist ivuxolimab. The receptors here all came from an adult with an advanced solid tumor such as melanoma, head and neck, liver or kidney cancer.

This rearrangement joins TRBV9 to TRBJ2-1; possibly TRBD1 for D (6 bases). Germline CDR1 reads SGDLS; CDR2 reads YYNGEE. With 0 bases removed from V and 5 bases from J, the gap between germline ends came to 9 bases. The CDR3 consists of 14 residues. CDR3 sequence (DNA): TGTGCCAGCAGCGTAGAACAGGGCGACAATGAGCAGTTCTTC. Translating it yields CASSVEQGDNEQFF. The whole variable domain, filled in from reference TRBV9 and TRBJ2-1, reads DSGVTQTPKHLITATGQRVTLRCSPRSGDLSVYWYQQSLDQGLQFLIQYYNGEERAKGNILERFSAQQFPDLHSELNLSSLELGDSALYFCASSVEQGDNEQFFGPGTRLTVL.

The chain has TRBV10-2 and TRBJ1-1, with TRBD1 as a possible D gene (6 bases). Trimming left V 0 bases short and J 0 bases short, with 8 bases between. Germline assignment: CDR1 WSHSY and CDR2 SAAADI. The CDR3 has 15 amino acids. The CDR3 reads CASSESGGVNTEAFF. In nucleotides, the CDR3 is TGCGCCAGCAGTGAGTCAGGGGGGGTGAACACTGAAGCTTTCTTT.

The rearrangement joins TRBV27 to TRBJ2-7; D unresolved. V was cut by 3 bases and J by 2 bases, with 17 bases left in between. The germline gives CDR1 MNHEY, CDR2 SMNVEV (reference sequence). The CDR3 has 16 amino acids. The chain's CDR3 is CASSFGPPPNTYEQYF. The CDR3, as DNA: TGTGCCAGCAGTTTCGGGCCCCCTCCTAACACCTACGAGCAGTACTTC.

The CDR3 DNA reads TGTGCCAGCAGTCCCGGGACAGTTAGCACAGATACGCAGTATTTT. It codes for CASSPGTVSTDTQYF. The V gene is TRBV28, the J gene TRBJ2-3; 7 bases are shared with TRBD1. V lost 5 bases and J lost 0; bases outside the gene matches: 5. CDR3 length equals 15 residues. Per germline, CDR1 MDHEN and CDR2 SYDVKM.

The CDR3 protein is CASSQDWAGANVLTF. DNA of the CDR3: TGCGCCAGCAGCCAAGATTGGGCTGGGGCCAACGTCCTGACTTTC. The chain joins TRBV4-3 to TRBJ2-6; D unclear. V lost 0 bases, J lost 2 bases, and 5 bases lay in between. CDR1 and CDR2 from the germline V gene are LGHNA and YSLEER. The CDR3 runs to 15 residues.

The rearrangement joins TRBV7-9 to TRBJ1-5; no clear D. CDR3 length: 15 residues. With 0 bases removed from V and 3 bases from J, the gap between germline ends came to 9 bases. Germline V gene sequence: CDR1 SEHNR, CDR2 FQNEAQ (reference sequence). The CDR3 DNA is TGTGCCAGCAGCTTAGCGGAGGGATTCAATCAGCCCCAGCATTTT. Translated: CASSLAEGFNQPQHF. Filled out from reference TRBV7-9 and TRBJ1-5, the complete variable domain reads DTGVSQNPRHKITKRGQNVTFRCDPISEHNRLYWYRQTLGQGPEFLTYFQNEAQLEKSRLLSDRFSAERPKGSFSTLEIQRTEQGDSAMYLCASSLAEGFNQPQHFGDGTRLSIL.

The chain links TRBV27 to TRBJ1-1, with TRBD1 matching over 8 bases. This CDR3 contains 16 residues. CDR1 is MNHEY, CDR2 SMNVEV, per germline (reference sequence). The V gene end was trimmed by 4 bases and the J gene end by 3 bases; junction bases not matched to a gene: 10. The CDR3 protein is CASSSLTGGVDTEAFF. The CDR3 bases are TGTGCCAGCAGTTCCCTCACAGGGGGAGTCGACACTGAAGCTTTCTTT.

This sequence joins TRBV9 and TRBJ2-1, with TRBD2 matching 16 bases. The CDR3 extends over 19 amino acids. Germline CDR1 is SGDLS and CDR2 is YYNGEE. V lost 5 bases, J lost 4 bases, and 12 bases stayed unmatched. In nucleotides, the CDR3 is TGTGCCAGCAGGAATACCGGGACTAGCGGGAGGGCCGGGTACAATGAGCAGTTCTTC. Translation: CASRNTGTSGRAGYNEQFF.

This chain joins TRBV7-3 and TRBJ2-2, with 10 bases fitting TRBD2. Germline trimming cut 4 bases from V and 6 bases from J; bases unmatched to any gene: 5. This CDR3 comprises 15 residues. Germline CDR1 SGHTA, CDR2 FQGTGA. As DNA, the CDR3 is TGTGCCAGCAGCTCAGCGGGAGGGCCCGCCGGGGAGCTGTTTTTT. Translation: CASSSAGGPAGELFF. Together with reference TRBV7-3 and TRBJ2-2, the CDR3 gives the full variable domain: GAGVSQTPSNKVTEKGKYVELRCDPISGHTALYWYRQSLGQGPEFLIYFQGTGAADDSGLPNDRFFAVRPEGSVSTLKIQRTERGDSAVYLCASSSAGGPAGELFFGEGSRLTVL.

The rearrangement uses TRBV9 and TRBJ1-3, with D maybe TRBD1 (6 bases). The germline CDR1 and CDR2 sequences are SGDLS and YYNGEE. Trimming pared 6 bases from V and 5 bases from J, leaving 15 bases between. The CDR3 covers 14 residues. CDR3 residues: CASTQGGARNTIYF. CDR3 nucleotides: TGTGCCAGCACCCAAGGGGGGGCTCGAAACACCATATATTTT.

This clone was detected a few times. The V gene is TRBV7-2, the J gene TRBJ2-7, with TRBD1 identical over 9 bases. This CDR3 comprises 17 residues. V trimming: 1 base; J trimming: 0 bases; junction bases outside the gene matches: 7. Germline V lookup: CDR1 SGHTA, CDR2 FQGNSA. CDR3 nucleotides: TGTGCCAGCAGCTTAGGCGGACAGGGGACCCTCTCCTACGAGCAGTACTTC. Amino acids: CASSLGGQGTLSYEQYF.

The chain has TRBV5-8 and TRBJ2-2; a possible D gene is TRBD1 (5 bases). The V and J ends lost 0 bases and 2 bases respectively, with 5 bases between them. This CDR3 spans 14 amino acids. Germline V gene sequence: CDR1 SGHTS, CDR2 YDEGEE. DNA for the CDR3: TGTGCCAGCAGCTTGGGGACAAACACCGGGGAGCTGTTTTTT. Protein product: CASSLGTNTGELFF.

The chain recombines TRBV10-3 with TRBJ2-3, with 8 bases aligning to TRBD2. The CDR3 is 16 amino acids. V trimming: 5 bases; J trimming: 0 bases; junction bases outside the gene matches: 7. CDR1 is ENHRY, CDR2 SYGVKD, per germline. The CDR3 DNA reads as TGTGCCATCAGTAAAGCGGGAGCCATCAGCACAGATACGCAGTATTTT. This sequence encodes CAISKAGAISTDTQYF.

This clone was recorded once. The chain couples TRBV19 to TRBJ1-5; D might be TRBD1 (5 bases). The germline CDR1 and CDR2 sequences are LNHDA and SQIVND (reference sequence). The ends were cut back, 3 bases at V and 4 bases at J, with 13 bases in the middle. The CDR3 consists of 15 residues. CDR3: CASSIRPGSNQPQHF. CDR3 sequence (DNA): TGTGCCAGTAGTATTCGGCCAGGGTCAAATCAGCCCCAGCATTTT.

This chain uses TRBV7-3 with TRBJ1-1, with D uncertain. This CDR3 region has 16 residues. The V gene's germline CDR1 is SGHTA and CDR2 FQGTGA. The V end was cut by 0 bases, the J end by 1 base, with 12 bases between. In DNA form, the CDR3 reads TGTGCCAGCAGCTTAACGGCTAGGGATTCGAACACTGAAGCTTTCTTT. Residues: CASSLTARDSNTEAFF. The full variable domain, in which reference TRBV7-3 and TRBJ1-1 provide the parts outside the CDR3, is GAGVSQTPSNKVTEKGKYVELRCDPISGHTALYWYRQSLGQGPEFLIYFQGTGAADDSGLPNDRFFAVRPEGSVSTLKIQRTERGDSAVYLCASSLTARDSNTEAFFGQGTRLTVV.

J is TRBJ1-6 and V is TRBV27; perhaps TRBD1 as D (5 bases). With 0 bases removed from V and 9 bases from J, the gap between germline ends came to 9 bases. The CDR3 has 14 amino acids. Per germline, CDR1 MNHEY and CDR2 SMNVEV (reference sequence). The CDR3 DNA is TGTGCCAGCAGTTTATCGCCGGGGGTTTCACCCCTCCACTTT. Its translation: CASSLSPGVSPLHF.

The rearrangement links TRBV4-1 to TRBJ2-7, with a weak D call TRBD2 (6 bases). Trimming took 3 bases from V and 2 from J, leaving 14 bases between them. CDR1 is MGHRA and CDR2 is YSYEKL in the germline V gene. The CDR3 sequence is 15 residues long. CDR3 in DNA: TGCGCCAGCAGCCATTCCGCTAGCGTAGCCTACGAGCAGTACTTC. Protein: CASSHSASVAYEQYF.

The chain carries TRBV4-2 and TRBJ2-6; D is ambiguous. This CDR3 contains 16 residues. The V gene lost 4 bases and the J gene lost 3 bases, with 13 bases spanning the gap. The germline gives CDR1 LGHNA, CDR2 YNFKEQ. The chain's CDR3 is CASSPLAGFGANVLTF. The CDR3 nucleotides are TGTGCCAGCAGCCCCCTTGCCGGGTTTGGGGCCAACGTCCTGACTTTC.

The chain combines TRBV7-6 with TRBJ2-7; TRBD1 agrees at 9 bases. V lost 5 bases, J lost 6 bases, and 2 bases stayed unmatched. CDR3 length: 12 residues. Germline lookup yields CDR1 SGHVS and CDR2 FNYEAQ. CDR3 residues: CASSGTGIEQYF. The CDR3, as DNA: TGTGCCAGCAGCGGGACAGGGATCGAGCAGTACTTC.

V and J are TRBV2 and TRBJ2-7; 9 nucleotides align to TRBD1. Trimming removed 6 bases from V and 5 bases from J; junction bases left unmatched: 8. The CDR3 sequence is 14 residues long. Germline V lookup: CDR1 SNHLY, CDR2 FYNNEI. The CDR3 DNA follows: TGTGCCAGCAGCACCGGGACAGGGTTCGACGAGCAGTACTTC. Protein product: CASSTGTGFDEQYF.

The rearrangement links TRBV28 to TRBJ2-1, with a weak D call TRBD1 (5 bases). Germline loops: CDR1 MDHEN, CDR2 SYDVKM. V was cut by 0 bases and J by 6 bases, with 9 bases left in between. This CDR3 has 14 residues. The CDR3 protein is CASSLWRQINEQFF. The CDR3 nucleotides are TGTGCCAGCAGTTTATGGAGACAGATCAATGAGCAGTTCTTC.

This clone occurred a few times. The gene calls are TRBV23-1 and TRBJ2-3; 7 nucleotides agree with TRBD1. TRBV23-1 is annotated as an ORF whose role is uncertain. J lost 6 bases, V lost 0 bases, and 9 bases had no gene match. The CDR3 consists of 16 residues. The CDR3 region has the DNA TGCGCCAGCAGTCAATCTCCACCGAGGGGGCACGATACGCAGTATTTT. Protein: CASSQSPPRGHDTQYF.